Listed below are T cell receptor beta chains from one sample, sequenced in a study of shared clonotypes between healthy human individuals. Assay used: immunoSEQ multiplex PCR; TCRdb lists only in-frame clones, some missing. The table lists over a million clones, around 75% of them singletons. Sample: memory CD4+ T cells sorted from blood. Receptors were obtained from a young man in good health. Each CDR3 is given with its conserved first and last residue. D genes are given only for firm matches. Clone size is given for some rows only: seen once, a few or many times, or a class if the clone is expanded.

>TRBD1|TRBV18|.|TRBJ2-2
CASSPLDRANTGELFF
TGTGCCAGCTCACCACTGGACAGGGCTAATACCGGGGAGCTGTTTTTT
>TRBD1|TRBV13|once|TRBJ2-2
CASGRTGGPRELFF
TGTGCCAGCGGACGGACAGGGGGCCCCCGGGAGCTGTTTTTT
>TRBD1|TRBV2|.|TRBJ2-7
CAVTGQGRGAAYEQYF
TGTGCCGTTACGGGACAGGGACGAGGTGCAGCCTACGAGCAGTACTTC
>.|TRBV7-7|once|TRBJ2-5
CASSLATGFQETQYF
TGTGCTAGCAGCCTAGCGACAGGATTCCAAGAGACCCAGTACTTC
>TRBD1|TRBV7-2|.|TRBJ1-2
CASSTRQGDYGYTF
TGTGCCAGCAGCACCAGACAGGGGGACTATGGCTACACCTTC
>.|TRBV10-2|.|TRBJ2-5
CASSEFRWGETQYF
TGCGCCAGCAGTGAGTTCCGGTGGGGGGAGACCCAGTACTTC
>.|TRBV25-1|.|TRBJ2-3
CASSSSRVSTDTQYF
TGTGCCAGCAGTAGTTCGCGCGTTAGCACAGATACGCAGTATTTT
>.|TRBV30|.|TRBJ1-2
CAWNEGGGGYGYTF
TGTGCCTGGAACGAGGGGGGGGGTGGCTATGGCTACACCTTC
>.|TRBV29-1|few|TRBJ1-1
CSVERGYEAFF
TGCAGCGTTGAAAGAGGATATGAAGCTTTCTTT
>TRBD1|TRBV2|.|TRBJ2-5
CASSGDSQETQYF
TGTGCCAGCAGTGGGGACAGCCAAGAGACCCAGTACTTC
>.|TRBV10-3|.|TRBJ1-2
CAISDLASQRPYGYTF
TGTGCCATCAGTGACCTAGCCTCACAGAGGCCCTATGGCTACACCTTC
>.|TRBV19|few|TRBJ2-5
CASSIRQPGTGSSRETQYF
TGTGCCAGTAGTATAAGGCAGCCCGGGACTGGATCCTCCCGGGAGACCCAGTACTTC
>.|TRBV9|.|TRBJ1-6
CASSGYDSGGSPLHF
TGTGCCAGCAGCGGATACGACAGTGGCGGTTCACCCCTCCACTTT
>.|TRBV4-1|.|TRBJ2-1
CASSLLGKATYNEQFF
TGCGCCAGCAGCCTTTTAGGGAAGGCCACATACAATGAGCAGTTCTTC
>.|TRBV7-3|once|TRBJ2-5
CASSLGGASQETQYF
TGTGCCAGCAGCTTAGGTGGGGCAAGCCAAGAGACCCAGTACTTC
>.|TRBV29-1|.|TRBJ2-1
CSARENEQFF
TGCAGCGCTCGGGAGAATGAGCAGTTCTTC
>.|TRBV11-2|.|TRBJ1-3
CASSLAGAESGNTIYF
TGTGCCAGCAGCTTAGCAGGGGCGGAATCTGGAAACACCATATATTTT
>.|TRBV7-2|.|TRBJ1-2
CASSLGSRNYGYTF
TGTGCCAGCAGCCTGGGGTCCAGAAACTATGGCTACACCTTC
>.|TRBV11-2|.|TRBJ2-7
CASSLTLASRAYEQYF
TGTGCCAGCAGCTTAACTTTGGCTTCAAGGGCCTACGAGCAGTACTTC
>.|TRBV18|.|TRBJ1-1
CASSQGRTEAFF
TGTGCCAGCTCGCAAGGGCGAACTGAAGCTTTCTTT
>.|TRBV30|.|TRBJ2-5
CAWSPWVQETQYF
TGTGCCTGGAGCCCCTGGGTACAAGAGACCCAGTACTTC
>.|TRBV19|.|TRBJ1-4
CASSSPGSSNEKLFF
TGTGCCAGTAGTTCTCCAGGGAGCTCTAATGAAAAACTGTTTTTT
>TRBD1|TRBV7-8|.|TRBJ2-7
CASSFRDSYEQYF
TGTGCCAGCAGCTTCCGGGACAGCTACGAGCAGTACTTC
>TRBD2|TRBV11-2|once|TRBJ2-5
CASSLRSGAPQETQYF
TGTGCCAGCAGCTTACGTAGCGGGGCCCCCCAAGAGACCCAGTACTTC
>.|TRBV27|.|TRBJ1-6
CASSLGGTYNSPLHF
TGTGCCAGCAGTCTAGGAGGAACCTATAATTCACCCCTCCACTTT
>.|TRBV5-5|.|TRBJ2-2
CASSLEGRQTGELFF
TGTGCCAGCAGCTTGGAGGGCCGTCAAACCGGGGAGCTGTTTTTT
>.|TRBV9|.|TRBJ1-3
CASSPEDISGNTIYF
TGTGCCAGCAGCCCCGAGGACATTTCTGGAAACACCATATATTTT
>.|TRBV5-5|.|TRBJ1-2
CASSRGDKGYGYTF
TGTGCCAGCAGCCGGGGGGACAAAGGCTATGGCTACACCTTC
>.|TRBV6-6|few|TRBJ1-1
CASSPLGGGSTEAFF
TGTGCCAGCAGTCCCCTCGGGGGGGGCAGCACTGAAGCTTTCTTT
>.|TRBV6-1|.|TRBJ2-1
CASSELFGGAYNEQFF
TGTGCCAGCAGTGAATTATTCGGCGGGGCCTACAATGAGCAGTTCTTC
>TRBD2|TRBV29-1|.|TRBJ2-3
CSVDGRGGYQDTQYF
TGCAGCGTTGATGGTCGCGGGGGGTACCAAGATACGCAGTATTTT
>.|TRBV18|.|TRBJ2-3
CASSPLHTDTQYF
TGTGCCAGCTCACCACTGCACACAGATACGCAGTATTTT
>.|TRBV5-1|once|TRBJ1-5
CASSSGDSEGPQHF
TGCGCCAGCAGCTCGGGGGACTCCGAGGGGCCCCAGCATTTT
>.|TRBV4-1|.|TRBJ1-1
CASSQDGLTEAFF
TGCGCCAGCAGCCAAGATGGCCTCACTGAAGCTTTCTTT
>.|TRBV18|.|TRBJ1-1
CASSPVAGETEAFF
TGTGCCAGCTCACCAGTGGCAGGGGAAACTGAAGCTTTCTTT
>.|TRBV5-1|.|TRBJ1-5
CASSLGVNQPQHF
TGCGCCAGCAGCTTGGGCGTAAATCAGCCCCAGCATTTT
>.|TRBV5-1|.|TRBJ2-1
CASSPLATYNEQFF
TGCGCCAGCAGTCCCCTAGCGACCTACAATGAGCAGTTCTTC
>.|TRBV30|.|TRBJ1-5
CAWSVGGPNQPQHF
TGTGCCTGGAGTGTAGGAGGGCCCAATCAGCCCCAGCATTTT
>.|TRBV30|.|TRBJ2-7
CAWEQGGYEQYF
TGTGCCTGGGAACAGGGAGGCTACGAGCAGTACTTC
>.|TRBV4-1|.|TRBJ2-3
CASSQVAYGGTQYF
TGCGCCAGCAGTCAAGTGGCCTACGGTGGTACGCAGTATTTT
>.|TRBV5-1|.|TRBJ2-5
CASSLEGGVNQETQYF
TGCGCCAGCAGCTTGGAGGGCGGGGTAAACCAAGAGACCCAGTACTTC
>.|TRBV19|few|TRBJ1-5
CASSRSGPIGNQPQHF
TGTGCCAGTAGCCGTTCGGGACCTATAGGCAATCAGCCCCAGCATTTT
>TRBD2|TRBV7-9|.|TRBJ2-1
CASSRGTSGSLFF
TGTGCCAGCAGTAGGGGTACTAGCGGGAGTCTGTTCTTC
>TRBD1|TRBV5-6|.|TRBJ2-1
CASSFGDRAMNEQFF
TGTGCCAGCAGCTTTGGGGACAGGGCGATGAATGAGCAGTTCTTC
>TRBD1|TRBV5-1|.|TRBJ1-6
CASSPTSTGGNSPLHF
TGCGCCAGCAGCCCAACCTCGACAGGGGGGAATTCACCCCTCCACTTT
>.|TRBV2|once|TRBJ2-7
CASRKMGGSSYEQYF
TGTGCCAGCAGGAAGATGGGCGGTAGTTCCTACGAGCAGTACTTC
>.|TRBV13|.|TRBJ2-7
CASSYARSEQYF
TGTGCCAGCAGCTACGCTCGGAGCGAGCAGTACTTC
>.|TRBV28|.|TRBJ2-1
CASRGSGGRYNEQFF
TGTGCCAGCAGGGGATCCGGGGGGCGCTACAATGAGCAGTTCTTC
>TRBD1|TRBV27|.|TRBJ1-5
CASSSGQGDNQPQHF
TGTGCCAGCAGTTCAGGACAGGGGGACAATCAGCCCCAGCATTTT
>TRBD1|TRBV6-1|once|TRBJ1-1
CASSDPRTGGHTEAFF
TGTGCCAGCAGTGACCCCAGGACAGGGGGGCACACTGAAGCTTTCTTT
>.|TRBV28|many|TRBJ2-7
CASSVQGKGSYEQYF
TGTGCCAGCAGCGTCCAGGGTAAAGGGTCCTACGAGCAGTACTTC
>.|TRBV6-1|.|TRBJ1-2
CASRRQANTNYGYTF
TGTGCCAGCAGGAGACAGGCCAACACCAACTATGGCTACACCTTC
>.|TRBV10-3|once|TRBJ1-4
CATRYGHNEKLFF
TGTGCCACCCGGTACGGACATAATGAAAAACTGTTTTTT